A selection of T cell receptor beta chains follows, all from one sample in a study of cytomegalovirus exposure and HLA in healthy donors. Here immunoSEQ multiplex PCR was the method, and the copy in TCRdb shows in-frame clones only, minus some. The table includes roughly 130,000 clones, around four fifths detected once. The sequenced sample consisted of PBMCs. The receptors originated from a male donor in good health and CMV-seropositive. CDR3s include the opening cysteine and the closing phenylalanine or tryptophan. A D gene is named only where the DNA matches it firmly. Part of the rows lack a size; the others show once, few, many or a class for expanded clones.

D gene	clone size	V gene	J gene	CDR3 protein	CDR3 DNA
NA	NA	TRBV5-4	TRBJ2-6	CASSRGTSTLGANVLTF	TGTGCCAGCAGCAGAGGGACTTCTACCCTTGGGGCCAACGTCCTGACTTTC
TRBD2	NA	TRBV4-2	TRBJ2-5	CASSPLLAGAQAVETQYF	TGTGCCAGCAGCCCGCTTTTAGCGGGGGCCCAAGCCGTGGAGACCCAGTACTTC
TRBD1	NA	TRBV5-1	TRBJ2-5	CASSLTGGETQYF	TGCGCCAGCAGCCTAACAGGGGGTGAGACCCAGTACTTC
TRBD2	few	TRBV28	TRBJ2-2	CASLASSGNTGELFF	TGTGCCAGCCTTGCCTCTAGCGGTAACACCGGGGAGCTGTTTTTT
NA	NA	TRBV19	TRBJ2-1	CASSAGGGIWNEQFF	TGTGCCAGTAGCGCGGGCGGCGGGATTTGGAATGAGCAGTTCTTC
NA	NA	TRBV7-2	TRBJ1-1	CASSPRLNTEAFF	TGTGCCAGCAGCCCTCGGTTGAACACTGAAGCTTTCTTT
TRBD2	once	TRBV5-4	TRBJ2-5	CASSHPLARGVGETQYF	TGTGCCAGCAGCCACCCACTAGCGCGAGGAGTAGGAGAGACCCAGTACTTC
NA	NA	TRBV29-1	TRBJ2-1	CSMGDSGYNEQFF	TGCAGCATGGGGGATAGCGGATACAATGAGCAGTTCTTC
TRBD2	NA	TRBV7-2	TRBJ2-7	CASSLGLAGAGLEQYF	TGTGCCAGCAGCTTGGGACTAGCGGGGGCGGGTCTCGAGCAGTACTTC
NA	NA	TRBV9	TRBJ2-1	CASSARPWGPVYNEQFF	TGTGCCAGCAGCGCACGACCGTGGGGCCCCGTCTACAATGAGCAGTTCTTC
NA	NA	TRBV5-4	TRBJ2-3	CASSLALFTDTQYF	TGTGCCAGCAGCTTGGCCCTCTTCACAGATACGCAGTATTTT
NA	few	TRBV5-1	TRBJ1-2	CASSSPGRGYTF	TGCGCCAGCAGCAGTCCAGGGCGCGGCTACACCTTC
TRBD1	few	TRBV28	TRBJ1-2	CATRDRQRANYGYTF	TGTGCCACCCGGGACAGACAAAGAGCTAACTATGGCTACACCTTC
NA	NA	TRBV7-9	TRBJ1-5	CASSVEGGEQPQHF	TGTGCCAGCAGCGTCGAGGGGGGGGAACAGCCCCAGCATTTT
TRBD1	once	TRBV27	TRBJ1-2	CASSTYRGNNYGYTF	TGTGCCAGCAGTACCTACAGGGGAAATAACTATGGCTACACCTTC
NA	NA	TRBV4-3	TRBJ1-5	CASSQDISNQPQHF	TGCGCCAGCAGCCAAGATATCAGCAATCAGCCCCAGCATTTT
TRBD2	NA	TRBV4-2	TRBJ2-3	CASSQDLTSGTDTQYF	TGTGCCAGCAGCCAAGATCTGACTAGCGGAACGGATACGCAGTATTTT
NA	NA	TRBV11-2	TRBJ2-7	CASSLARRNYEQYF	TGTGCCAGCAGCCTAGCCAGGCGTAACTACGAGCAGTACTTC
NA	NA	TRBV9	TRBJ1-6	CASSVLQASPLHF	TGTGCCAGCAGCGTTCTTCAGGCCTCACCCCTCCACTTT
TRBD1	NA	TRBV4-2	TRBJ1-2	CASSLSRDRGLRANYGYTF	TGTGCCAGCAGCTTAAGCCGGGACAGGGGATTGAGGGCTAACTATGGCTACACCTTC